These 23 T cell receptor beta chains originate from one sample sequenced in a study of molecular identifiers for immune sequencing clone quantification. TCRdb reprocessed the PCR reads via MiXCR and lists one record per CDR3 protein. The sample consists of hundreds of thousands of distinct CDR3 sequences, around 25% of them appearing once. The sequencing input was naive CD8+ T cells from blood, with Jurkat cell RNA spiked in. Regarding subset: FACS-sorted CD8+CD4-CCR7+CD45RA+ naive T cells. The receptors shown here come from a human donor in good health. Some libraries in this study had Jurkat cell RNA spiked in.

The chain employs TRBV4-1 and TRBJ1-5, with 9 bases that match TRBD1. Trimming cost V 4 bases and J 7 bases; bases outside gene matches: 8. This CDR3 comprises 15 residues. Per germline, CDR1 MGHRA and CDR2 YSYEKL. CDR3 region: CASSPTDRGDQPQHF. The CDR3 nucleotides read TGCGCCAGCAGCCCCACGGACAGGGGAGACCAGCCCCAGCATTTT.

This rearrangement joins TRBV7-3 to TRBJ2-3, with 10 positions matching TRBD2. J was trimmed by 1 base and V by 0 bases; bases with no gene match: 10. Germline CDR1 SGHTA, CDR2 FQGTGA. The CDR3 is 19 residues long. The chain's CDR3 is CASSLTRSGRALGTDTQYF. CDR3 in DNA: TGTGCCAGCAGCTTAACTCGGAGCGGGAGGGCCCTCGGCACAGATACGCAGTATTTT. Drawing the rest from reference TRBV7-3 and TRBJ2-3, the complete variable domain is GAGVSQTPSNKVTEKGKYVELRCDPISGHTALYWYRQSLGQGPEFLIYFQGTGAADDSGLPNDRFFAVRPEGSVSTLKIQRTERGDSAVYLCASSLTRSGRALGTDTQYFGPGTRLTVL.

CDR3 region: CASGLGTSGGIQETQYF. For the CDR3, the DNA is TGTGCTAGTGGTTTGGGAACTAGCGGGGGGATCCAAGAGACCCAGTACTTC. The chain is built from TRBV12-5 and TRBJ2-5; 12 bases line up with TRBD2. This CDR3 region has 17 residues. The V gene's germline CDR1 is LGHNT and CDR2 FRNRAP. V gave up 1 base and J gave up 1 base; unmatched junction bases: 4.

This clonotype has a handful of counts. The V call is TRBV21-1, the J call TRBJ2-7; TRBD1 reflects the table's D call only, with no check against the DNA. TRBV21-1 is assigned pseudogene status. This CDR3 has 14 residues. The CDR3 region has the DNA TGTGCCAGCCTTCCTGACAGGGAGCCCTACGAGCAGTACTTC. Its translation is CASLPDREPYEQYF.

This clonotype showed up just once. A read error is possible here, since a much larger clone lies one base away. The V and J genes are TRBV7-9 and TRBJ2-5; no reliable D call. Germline lookup yields CDR1 SEHNR and CDR2 FQNEAQ (reference sequence). The CDR3 consists of 14 residues. The CDR3 nucleotides are TGTGCCAGCAGCTTTGGGGTATCTCCAGAGCCCCAGTACTTC. Its translation: CASSFGVSPEPQYF.

A few counts support this clonotype. The rearrangement uses TRBV15 and TRBJ2-2, with D possibly matching TRBD1 (5 bases). CDR1 is LNHNV and CDR2 is YYDKDF in the germline V gene (reference sequence). V lost 6 bases, J lost 4 bases, and 15 bases lay in between. The CDR3 length is 15 residues. The CDR3 coding sequence is TGTGCCACCAGAGATTCAGGGTCGAGCACCGGGGAGCTGTTTTTT. It encodes CATRDSGSSTGELFF.

At least ten counts were recorded for this clonotype. The chain joins TRBV6-2 or TRBV6-3 to TRBJ1-5; no clear D. V was clipped by 4 bases and J by 5 bases, with 15 bases between them. The length of the CDR3 is 15 residues. CDR1 MNHEY and CDR2 SVGEGT come from the germline V gene. The CDR3 sequence: CASSSIGSTYQPQHF. CDR3 sequence (DNA): TGTGCCAGCAGTTCCATCGGCAGCACCTATCAGCCCCAGCATTTT.

This clonotype has a count of ten or more. This rearrangement joins TRBV7-9 to TRBJ1-5; TRBD1 is a possible D gene (6 bases). The CDR3 length is 14 residues. Germline lookup yields CDR1 SEHNR and CDR2 FQNEAQ (reference sequence). Trimming left V 3 bases short and J 3 bases short, with 9 bases between. CDR3 DNA: TGTGCCAGCAGCTTGGACAGTTTCAATCAGCCCCAGCATTTT. This sequence encodes CASSLDSFNQPQHF.

For this clonotype: This sequence may be a read error, since a much larger clone differs from it by one base. The chain has TRBV30 and TRBJ1-1, with D perhaps TRBD1 (6 bases). Deletions cut 0 bases from V and 4 bases from J, with 12 bases between. The germline gives CDR1 GTSNPN, CDR2 SVGIG (reference sequence). This CDR3 spans 14 amino acids. The CDR3 DNA is TGTGCCTGGAGTGTAGGGGGGGGGAGCACTGAAGCTTTCTTT. This gives the protein CAWSVGGGSTEAFF.

This clonotype came up once. The chain is built from TRBV27 and TRBJ1-4, with TRBD1 as a possible D gene (5 bases). CDR1 is MNHEY, CDR2 SMNVEV, per germline (reference sequence). This CDR3 comprises 15 residues. The V end was cut by 4 bases, the J end by 8 bases, with 17 bases between. The CDR3 bases are TGTGCCAGCAGTTCCACCGGAGGGGTGTCCGAAAAACTGTTTTTT. This translates into CASSSTGGVSEKLFF.

On this clonotype: This may arise from a read error, as a much more abundant clone is one base away. The gene calls are TRBV27 and TRBJ2-5; possible D gene TRBD1, 5 bases. CDR3 length: 15 residues. The germline CDR1 and CDR2 sequences are MNHEY and SMNVEV (reference sequence). The CDR3 protein is CASSLFPTDQEPQYF. The CDR3 nucleotides read TGTGCCAGCAGTTTATTTCCGACAGACCAAGAGCCCCAGTACTTC.

Points on this clonotype: The junction shows a germline mismatch at one end, possibly a read error. The chain recombines TRBV6-2 or TRBV6-3 with TRBJ2-7; perhaps TRBD1 as D (7 bases). The germline V gene has CDR1 MNHEY and CDR2 SVGEGT. This CDR3 contains 14 residues. The CDR3 loop reads CASSTGGGTYGQYF. CDR3 nucleotides: TGTGCCAGCAGTACTGGAGGGGGCACCTACGGGCAGTACTTC.

This clonotype was observed many times. This rearrangement joins TRBV4-1 to TRBJ1-5; D not resolved. The CDR3 is 17 amino acids. V gave up 4 bases and J gave up 0 bases, with 16 bases separating them. Germline V lookup: CDR1 MGHRA, CDR2 YSYEKL. The DNA of the CDR3 is TGCGCCAGCAGCCCAACAACAGCGTACCCTAGCAATCAGCCCCAGCATTTT. It codes for CASSPTTAYPSNQPQHF.

This clonotype was seen many times. This chain's CDR3 is CASRTSGFYEQYF. CDR3 DNA: TGTGCCAGCAGGACGAGCGGTTTCTACGAGCAGTACTTC. The chain links TRBV28 to TRBJ2-7; tentatively, D is TRBD2 (5 bases). CDR1 MDHEN and CDR2 SYDVKM come from the germline V gene. Trimming shortened V by 6 bases and J by 3 bases, and 12 bases separated the two germline ends. The CDR3 runs to 13 residues.

In this sample, this clonotype turned up many times. The V gene is TRBV2, the J gene TRBJ2-3; 11 nucleotides agree with TRBD2. Unmatched junction bases numbered 4, after V lost 6 bases and J lost 2 bases. Germline V gene lookup returns CDR1 SNHLY and CDR2 FYNNEI. There are 15 residues in the CDR3. CDR3 loop: CASRGTSGTTDTQYF. The CDR3 nucleotides are TGTGCCAGCAGGGGGACTAGCGGAACCACAGATACGCAGTATTTT. Filled out from reference TRBV2 and TRBJ2-3, the complete variable domain reads EPEVTQTPSHQVTQMGQEVILRCVPISNHLYFYWYRQILGQKVEFLVSFYNNEISEKSEIFDDQFSVERPDGSNFTLKIRSTKLEDSAMYFCASRGTSGTTDTQYFGPGTRLTVL.

This chain uses TRBV11-2 with TRBJ2-7; TRBD1 aligns across 7 bases. The CDR3 spans 13 residues. The V segment lost 7 bases and the J segment 2 bases; nucleotides outside the gene matches: 5. CDR1 is SGHAT, CDR2 FQNNGV, per germline. CDR3 region: CASTPGQAYEQYF. CDR3 nucleotide sequence: TGTGCCAGCACCCCCGGACAGGCCTACGAGCAGTACTTC.

This clonotype showed up just a few times. The chain uses TRBV27 and TRBJ2-7; TRBD2 agrees at 9 bases. Germline loops: CDR1 MNHEY, CDR2 SMNVEV (reference sequence). The CDR3 runs to 15 residues. V lost 6 bases to trimming and J lost 1 base; unmatched junction nucleotides: 7. CDR3 coding DNA: TGTGCCAGCAGACCTTTAGCGGGGGCATCCTACGAGCAGTACTTC. This codes for CASRPLAGASYEQYF.

This clonotype appeared a few times. The genes are TRBV28 and TRBJ1-1; tentative D call: TRBD1 (5 bases). CDR3 length equals 14 residues. Germline CDR1 is MDHEN and CDR2 is SYDVKM. With 4 bases removed from V and 2 bases from J, the gap between germline ends came to 11 bases. CDR3 loop: CASSSADKNTEAFF. The CDR3 region has the DNA TGTGCCAGCAGTTCCGCGGACAAAAACACTGAAGCTTTCTTT.

The rearrangement uses TRBV5-4 and TRBJ2-3; 12 bases line up with TRBD1. The CDR3 is 19 amino acids. The V gene's germline CDR1 is SGHNT and CDR2 YYREEE (reference sequence). After removal of 0 bases from V and 2 bases from J, the junction contained 10 bases not matched to a gene. CDR3 loop: CASSLEGQGALEFTDTQYF. For the CDR3, the DNA is TGTGCCAGCAGCTTGGAGGGACAGGGGGCGCTCGAATTCACAGATACGCAGTATTTT.

This clonotype was seen repeatedly, ten times or more. The V and J genes are TRBV20-1 and TRBJ2-3, with TRBD1 matching 7 bases. Trimming at V came to 4 bases and at J to 4 bases, leaving 8 bases not matched to a gene. The CDR3 length is 14 residues. Germline-derived CDR1 and CDR2 are DFQATT and SNEGSKA (reference sequence). Written as DNA, the CDR3 is TGCAGTGCTACCAAGGGACAGTACCCAGATACGCAGTATTTT. The encoded protein is CSATKGQYPDTQYF.

This clonotype was counted many times. The rearrangement joins TRBV7-2 to TRBJ2-3, with unresolved D. The CDR3 runs to 13 residues. CDR1 SGHTA and CDR2 FQGNSA come from the germline V gene. V was trimmed by 4 bases and J by 2 bases, leaving 7 bases between them. DNA for the CDR3: TGTGCCAGCAGCTCCCCCATCACAGATACGCAGTATTTT. Amino acid sequence: CASSSPITDTQYF.

As to this clonotype: A much larger clone lies a single base off, so this may be a read error. This chain uses TRBV4-2 with TRBJ2-7; D may correspond to TRBD1 or TRBD2 (5 bases each). The CDR3 consists of 14 residues. V gave up 6 bases and J gave up 6 bases, with 18 bases separating them. Per germline, CDR1 LGHNA and CDR2 YNFKEQ. The CDR3 loop is CASSPRELGVEQYF. The DNA of the CDR3 is TGTGCCAGCAGTCCCAGGGAGTTGGGGGTCGAGCAGTACTTC.

This clonotype was counted ten times or more. The rearrangement links TRBV13 to TRBJ1-3; no firm D call. This CDR3 region has 15 residues. V was cut by 1 base and J by 1 base, with 8 bases left in between. Per the germline V gene, CDR1 is PRHDT and CDR2 is FYEKMQ (reference sequence). The CDR3 DNA sequence: TGTGCCAGCAGCTTAGTCTGGGGATCTGGAAACACCATATATTTT. It yields the protein CASSLVWGSGNTIYF.